This T cell receptor beta chain is drawn from a study of OX40 agonist ivuxolimab in advanced cancers. Regarding the complete study: Ivuxolimab, which targeted the costimulatory receptor OX40 (CD134), was an agonistic, fully human IgG2 monoclonal antibody. Intravenous ivuxolimab was administered to patients every 2 weeks at six dose levels: 0.01, 0.1, 0.3, 1.5, 3 and 10 mg/kg. Of the approximately 50 dose-escalation patients, hepatocellular carcinoma was present in approximately 20, melanoma in around 15, renal cell carcinoma in 9 and head and neck cancer in 9. In the dose-escalation cohort, 65% to 90% of patients were male, and the mean age was approximately 60 years, with a range of roughly 23 to 85. Prior anti-PD-1, anti-PD-L1 or anti-CTLA-4 therapy was permitted, and about two fifths of dose-escalation patients had received checkpoint inhibitors. Partial responses occurred in three dose-escalation patients: two with cutaneous melanoma and one with hepatocellular carcinoma. The purpose of peripheral TCRbeta sequencing was to test whether ivuxolimab changed TCR sequence diversity and led to clonal T-cell expansion. The paper describes the monotherapy dose-escalation part (N of about 52 patients) of the phase I trial of ivuxolimab.

Patients with autoimmune disease history or receiving systemic immunosuppression were excluded from the trial. In every dose cohort, peripheral blood was drawn for TCR sequencing at baseline, cycle 4 day 1, and cycle 7 day 1. The samples were drawn from a first-in-human, open-label, multicenter phase I dose-escalation trial of ivuxolimab. Adults with locally advanced or metastatic melanoma, renal cell, hepatocellular, or head and neck squamous cell carcinoma were enrolled in the trial. CD4+ and CD8+ T cells were sorted separately from peripheral blood before TCR sequencing. Overall results and qualifications from the work: In the 0.1-3.0 mg/kg groups, partial responders were among the patients with the lowest normalized peripheral clonal expansion, particularly in CD8+ T cells. After ivuxolimab, more expanded clones were found on average in CD8+ T cells than in CD4+ T cells. Clonal expansion of both CD4+ and CD8+ blood T cells was observed from baseline to week 6 at doses 0.1 to 3.0 mg/kg. Antigen specificity was not determined for the clonally expanded peripheral T cells. Low levels of normalized T-cell clonal expansion were also seen in some patients who did not respond.

V is shortened by 1 base, J by 0 bases, and the region joining them spans 10 bases. Sequences SGHDT (CDR1) and YYEEEE (CDR2) are obtained from the germline V gene. Inclusive of the bounding cysteine and phenylalanine, the CDR3 is 15 residues long. Only the CDR3 DNA stays, 45 bases, in frame from base 1. As concerns this clone: Its antigen target is currently unknown. Per-nucleotide qualities are absent, and no much larger clonotype sits a single base away.

To sequence the TCRbeta CDR3 region, genomic DNA was isolated from the sorted cells. The immunoSEQ Assay was used for sequencing of TCRbeta CDR3 regions. Held by TCRdb, this immuneACCESS table contains in-frame sequences only and omits some clones. Under half of the omission traces to an unresolved V gene where checked; the cause of the rest is unknown. This sample comprises roughly 80,000 clones, around four fifths of them detected only once. The ten most abundant clones make up approximately 0.78% of the sample. The sample here was CD4+ or CD8+ T cells sorted from blood, taken in a trial of the OX40 agonist ivuxolimab. The V and J segments used are TRBV5-6 and TRBJ1-1; possibly the D gene is TRBD1, per 5 matching bases. This TCR derives from an adult with an advanced solid tumor such as melanoma, head and neck, liver or kidney cancer. CDR3 sequence: CASSLFSRVNTEAFF. The DNA reads TGTGCCAGCAGCTTGTTCTCCAGGGTGAACACTGAAGCTTTCTTT.